The 18 T cell receptor beta chains below were found in one sample sequenced in a study of T cells after yellow fever vaccination. TCRdb fed the 5' RACE reads into MiXCR, producing one record per CDR3 protein. Counted here are 150,000 to 200,000 distinct CDR3 sequences, around 9% occurring once; the ten biggest clones make up roughly 40%. The sample in question was CD8+ T cells sorted from PBMCs, obtained 45 days after the yellow fever booster vaccination. These receptor sequences come from a man between 18 and 35 years old who received the YFV17D yellow fever vaccine.

This clonotype has more than one count but fewer than ten. The J gene is TRBJ2-4, the V gene TRBV3-1; D uncertain. Germline-derived CDR1 and CDR2 are LGHDT and YNNKEL (reference sequence). CDR3 length equals 16 residues. The V and J ends lost 1 base and 0 bases respectively, with 10 bases between them. CDR3 residues: CASSQATNPAKNIQYF. CDR3 coding DNA: TGTGCCAGCAGCCAAGCCACAAACCCAGCCAAAAACATTCAGTACTTC.

The genes are TRBV14 and TRBJ2-1, with D unclear. The CDR3 has 15 residues. Between the trimmed V and J ends, which lost 0 bases and 0 bases, there was a span of 6 bases. Germline assignment: CDR1 SGHDN and CDR2 FVKESK. The DNA for the CDR3 is TGTGCCAGCAGCCAAGATATGAGCTCCTACAATGAGCAGTTCTTC. It translates to CASSQDMSSYNEQFF.

This clonotype has just a few counts. V gene TRBV6-1 combines with J gene TRBJ2-1; D unresolved. V shed 7 bases and J shed 9 bases, with 16 bases lying between them. The germline gives CDR1 MNHNS, CDR2 SASEGT. This CDR3 is built from 13 residues. CDR3 nucleotide sequence: TGTGCCAGCAAAATAATGTCCTTAGGTGAGCAGTTCTTC. This sequence encodes CASKIMSLGEQFF.

This clonotype occurred a few times. The chain uses TRBV10-3 and TRBJ2-1; D remains unclear. Germline V gene lookup returns CDR1 ENHRY and CDR2 SYGVKD. V was shortened by 0 bases and J by 9 bases, with 15 bases between the two germline ends. This CDR3 region has 15 residues. The CDR3 DNA reads TGTGCCATCAGTGAGTCCGTCCAACTGGGCAGTGAGCAGTTCTTC. It specifies CAISESVQLGSEQFF.

This chain uses TRBV4-2 with TRBJ2-7, with a weak D call TRBD1 (5 bases). The CDR3 is 15 residues long. The V and J ends lost 2 bases and 2 bases respectively, with 13 bases between them. Germline lookup yields CDR1 LGHNA and CDR2 YNFKEQ. This chain's CDR3 is CASSQTDTDPYEQYF. CDR3 sequence (DNA): TGTGCCAGCAGCCAAACGGACACCGATCCCTACGAGCAGTACTTC.

This clonotype has at least ten counts. The genes are TRBV4-1 and TRBJ2-2; D unresolved. CDR1 and CDR2 from the germline V gene are MGHRA and YSYEKL. This CDR3 spans 13 amino acids. V lost 0 bases to trimming and J lost 4 bases, with 3 bases between them. The CDR3 sequence: CASSQESTGELFF. The CDR3 bases are TGCGCCAGCAGCCAAGAAAGCACCGGGGAGCTGTTTTTT.

This clonotype turned up a few times. The chain carries TRBV4-1 and TRBJ1-4; possible D gene TRBD1, 5 bases. Germline V gene data show CDR1 as MGHRA and CDR2 as YSYEKL. CDR3 length: 15 residues. Trimming removed 4 bases from V and 12 bases from J, with 21 bases in between. CDR3 loop: CASSLGRGTRQELFF. CDR3 nucleotides: TGCGCCAGCAGCCTTGGTCGAGGGACCCGCCAGGAACTGTTTTTT.

The chain joins TRBV19 to TRBJ1-2; D is unresolved. Germline CDR1 reads LNHDA; CDR2 reads SQIVND (reference sequence). Deletions cut 9 bases from V and 5 bases from J, with 22 bases between. CDR3 length: 15 residues. The CDR3 sequence is CASLPSADGLYGYTF. In DNA form, the CDR3 reads TGTGCCAGCCTCCCCTCGGCCGACGGGCTATATGGCTACACCTTC.

This clonotype was seen only a few times. The chain has TRBV9 and TRBJ2-7, with D uncertain. The CDR3 consists of 16 residues. V lost 4 bases and J 2 bases, leaving 19 bases between the germline ends. Germline V gives CDR1 SGDLS, CDR2 YYNGEE. The DNA for the CDR3 is TGTGCCAGCAGCCCATACGACGGTGGAGACACCTACGAGCAGTACTTC. This translates into CASSPYDGGDTYEQYF.

The chain carries TRBV20-1 and TRBJ2-1; D tentatively reads TRBD1 or TRBD2 (5 bases each). This CDR3 spans 13 amino acids. V lost 3 bases and J lost 10, with 16 bases in between. In germline, CDR1 is DFQATT, CDR2 SNEGSKA (reference sequence). The CDR3 sequence: CSASKGRLGEQFF. CDR3 sequence (DNA): TGCAGTGCTAGTAAGGGACGGCTCGGCGAGCAGTTCTTC.

The CDR3 bases are TGTGCCAGCAGTTCGAGGATCTCCTACGAGCAGTACGTC. It yields the protein CASSSRISYEQYV. The chain has TRBV28 and TRBJ2-7; D call uncertain. The CDR3 has 13 amino acids. With 4 bases removed from V and 0 bases from J, the gap between germline ends came to 7 bases. The V gene's germline CDR1 is MDHEN and CDR2 SYDVKM.

DNA for the CDR3: TGCAGTGCTAGAGGCCGGGACAGAAACTATGGCTACACCTTC. Translating it yields CSARGRDRNYGYTF. V and J are TRBV20-1 and TRBJ1-2; 7 bases align to TRBD1. The junction had 4 bases not matched to a gene; V was cut back by 1 base and J by 2 bases. Germline-derived CDR1 and CDR2 are DFQATT and SNEGSKA (reference sequence). The CDR3 is 14 residues long.

This chain uses TRBV25-1 with TRBJ1-2; tentative D call: TRBD1 (6 bases). The CDR3 is 12 residues long. Trimming took 5 bases from V and 6 from J, leaving 10 bases between them. CDR1 is MGHDK and CDR2 is SYGVNS in the germline V gene. In DNA form, the CDR3 reads TGTGCCAGCAGTCGGGGGGCGAATGGCTACACCTTC. It translates to CASSRGANGYTF.

This clonotype turned up a few times. The chain links TRBV7-6 to TRBJ1-1, with D hard to call. The length of the CDR3 is 13 residues. Germline V gene lookup returns CDR1 SGHVS and CDR2 FNYEAQ. Trimming took 5 bases from V and 7 from J, leaving 14 bases between them. This chain's CDR3 is CASSPHGHGEAFF. CDR3 nucleotides: TGTGCCAGCAGCCCACATGGGCACGGTGAAGCTTTCTTT.

This clonotype was seen a few times. The chain carries TRBV6-7 and TRBJ2-7; D possibly matches TRBD1 or TRBD2 (5 bases each). TRBV6-7 is classed as an ORF, of uncertain function. The V and J ends lost 2 bases and 6 bases respectively, with 17 bases between them. The CDR3 has 15 residues. The CDR3 bases are TGTGCCAGCAGTTACCACGGGACCCCTTATGCCGAGCAGTACTTC. Protein sequence: CASSYHGTPYAEQYF.

This clonotype has a count of ten or more. The rearrangement links TRBV4-2 to TRBJ2-1, with D possibly matching TRBD2 (6 bases). The CDR3 runs to 14 residues. Trimming pared 7 bases from V and 8 bases from J, leaving 18 bases between. Germline assignment: CDR1 LGHNA and CDR2 YNFKEQ. The CDR3 bases are TGTGCCAGCACTCGGAGGGGCCTCGAGGATGAGCAGTTCTTC. It specifies CASTRRGLEDEQFF.

This clonotype appeared many times. V gene TRBV5-6 combines with J gene TRBJ1-1; 8 bases are shared with TRBD1. The CDR3 runs 13 residues. CDR1 is SGHDT and CDR2 is YYEEEE in the germline V gene. Losses at the gene ends were 0 bases for V and 7 bases for J; bases not matched to a gene: 2. The CDR3 DNA follows: TGTGCCAGCAGCTTGGACGGACAGGGTGAAGCTTTCTTT. It encodes CASSLDGQGEAFF.

Remarks on this clonotype: It may be a read error: a sequence one base away is much more abundant. The V gene is TRBV9, the J gene TRBJ2-1; the D gene is possibly TRBD2 (5 bases). The CDR3 spans 14 residues. Germline CDR1 and CDR2: SGDLS and YYNGEE. With 1 base removed from V and 9 bases from J, the gap between germline ends came to 14 bases. The CDR3 is CASSVLRAGFEQFF. In DNA, the CDR3 is TGTGCCAGCAGCGTATTGCGGGCGGGCTTTGAGCAGTTCTTC.